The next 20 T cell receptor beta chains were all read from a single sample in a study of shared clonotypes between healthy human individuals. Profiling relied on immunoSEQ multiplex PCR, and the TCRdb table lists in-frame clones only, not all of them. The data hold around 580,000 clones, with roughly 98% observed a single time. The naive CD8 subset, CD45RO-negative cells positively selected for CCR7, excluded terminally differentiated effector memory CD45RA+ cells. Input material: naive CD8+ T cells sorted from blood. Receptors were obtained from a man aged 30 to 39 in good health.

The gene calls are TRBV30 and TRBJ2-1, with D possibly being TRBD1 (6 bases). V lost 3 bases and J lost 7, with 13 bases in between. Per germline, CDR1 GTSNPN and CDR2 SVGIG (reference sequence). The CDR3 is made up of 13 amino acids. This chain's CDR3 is CAWSGTLINEQFF. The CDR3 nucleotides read TGTGCCTGGAGCGGGACATTAATTAATGAGCAGTTCTTC.

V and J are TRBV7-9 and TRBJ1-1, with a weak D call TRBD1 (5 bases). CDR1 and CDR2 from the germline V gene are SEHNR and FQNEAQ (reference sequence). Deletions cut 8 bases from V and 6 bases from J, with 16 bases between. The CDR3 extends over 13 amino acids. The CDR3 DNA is TGTGCCAGCGAAGTGGTCCTGGGGCCTGAAGCTTTCTTT. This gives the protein CASEVVLGPEAFF.

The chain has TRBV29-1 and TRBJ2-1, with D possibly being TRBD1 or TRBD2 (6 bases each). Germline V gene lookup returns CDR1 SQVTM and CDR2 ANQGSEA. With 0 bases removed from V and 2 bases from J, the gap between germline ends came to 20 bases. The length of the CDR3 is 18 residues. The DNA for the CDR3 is TGCAGCGTTGAAGATCGAACGCCGAGGGGGGAAACCTACAATGAGCAGTTCTTC. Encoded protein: CSVEDRTPRGETYNEQFF.

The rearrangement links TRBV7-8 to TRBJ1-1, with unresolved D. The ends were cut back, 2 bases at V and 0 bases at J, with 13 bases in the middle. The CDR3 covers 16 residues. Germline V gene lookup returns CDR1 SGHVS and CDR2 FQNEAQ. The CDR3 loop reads CASSLSASGMNTEAFF. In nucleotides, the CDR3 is TGTGCCAGCAGCTTAAGCGCCTCCGGGATGAACACTGAAGCTTTCTTT.

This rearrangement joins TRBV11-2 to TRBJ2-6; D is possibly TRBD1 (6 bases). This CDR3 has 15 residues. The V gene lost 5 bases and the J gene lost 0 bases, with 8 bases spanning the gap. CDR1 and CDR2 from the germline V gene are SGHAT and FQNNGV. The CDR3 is CASSKGDSGANVLTF. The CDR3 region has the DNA TGTGCCAGCAGCAAGGGGGACTCTGGGGCCAACGTCCTGACTTTC.

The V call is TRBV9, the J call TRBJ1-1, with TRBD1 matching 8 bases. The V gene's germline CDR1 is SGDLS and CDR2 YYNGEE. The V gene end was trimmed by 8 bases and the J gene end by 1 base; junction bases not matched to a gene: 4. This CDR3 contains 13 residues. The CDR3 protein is CASTGTGNTEAFF. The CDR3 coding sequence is TGTGCCAGTACCGGGACAGGGAACACTGAAGCTTTCTTT.

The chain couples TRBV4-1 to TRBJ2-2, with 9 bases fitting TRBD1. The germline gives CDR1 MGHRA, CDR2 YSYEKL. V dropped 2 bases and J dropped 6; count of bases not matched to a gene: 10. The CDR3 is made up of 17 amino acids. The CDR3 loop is CASSQSPGTGMAGELFF. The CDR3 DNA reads TGCGCCAGCAGCCAATCCCCCGGGACAGGGATGGCCGGGGAGCTGTTTTTT.

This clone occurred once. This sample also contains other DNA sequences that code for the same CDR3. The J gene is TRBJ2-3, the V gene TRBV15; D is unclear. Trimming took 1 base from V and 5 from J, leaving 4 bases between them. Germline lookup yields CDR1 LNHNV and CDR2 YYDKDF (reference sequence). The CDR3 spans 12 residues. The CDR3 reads CATSRGGDTQYF. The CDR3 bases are TGTGCCACCAGCAGAGGGGGAGATACGCAGTATTTT.

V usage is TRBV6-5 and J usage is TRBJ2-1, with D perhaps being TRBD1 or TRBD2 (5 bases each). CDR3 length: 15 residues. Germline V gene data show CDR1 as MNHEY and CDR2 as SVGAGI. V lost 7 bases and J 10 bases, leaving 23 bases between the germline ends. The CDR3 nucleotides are TGTGCCAGCAACAAAAAGGGGACGGTTTCGCAGGAGCAGTTCTTC. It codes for CASNKKGTVSQEQFF.

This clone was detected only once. The CDR3 sequence is CASRELAGGFTDTQYF. As DNA, the CDR3 is TGTGCCAGCAGGGAACTAGCGGGAGGATTCACAGATACGCAGTATTTT. J is TRBJ2-3 and V is TRBV27; 12 bases fit TRBD2. The CDR3 loop spans 16 amino acids. Germline V gene sequence: CDR1 MNHEY, CDR2 SMNVEV (reference sequence). Trimming cost V 6 bases and J 2 bases; bases outside gene matches: 6.

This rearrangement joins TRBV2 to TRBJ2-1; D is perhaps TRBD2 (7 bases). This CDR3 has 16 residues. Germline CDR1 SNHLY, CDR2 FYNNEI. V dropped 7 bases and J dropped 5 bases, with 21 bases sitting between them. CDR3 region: CASKWPSGTTNNEQFF. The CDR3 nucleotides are TGTGCCAGCAAGTGGCCCAGCGGGACAACAAACAATGAGCAGTTCTTC. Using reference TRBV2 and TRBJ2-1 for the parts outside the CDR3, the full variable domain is EPEVTQTPSHQVTQMGQEVILRCVPISNHLYFYWYRQILGQKVEFLVSFYNNEISEKSEIFDDQFSVERPDGSNFTLKIRSTKLEDSAMYFCASKWPSGTTNNEQFFGPGTRLTVL.

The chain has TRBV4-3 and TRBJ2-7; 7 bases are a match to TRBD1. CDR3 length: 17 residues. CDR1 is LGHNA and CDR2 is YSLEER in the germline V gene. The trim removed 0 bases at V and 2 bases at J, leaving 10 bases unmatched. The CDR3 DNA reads TGCGCCAGCAGCCAAGAGAAGGCCGACAGGGCCACCTACGAGCAGTACTTC. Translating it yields CASSQEKADRATYEQYF.

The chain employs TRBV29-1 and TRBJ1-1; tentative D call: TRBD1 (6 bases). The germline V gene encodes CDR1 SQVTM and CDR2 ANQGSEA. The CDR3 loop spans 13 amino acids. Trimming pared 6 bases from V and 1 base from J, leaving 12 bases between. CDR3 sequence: CSVLGGGNTEAFF. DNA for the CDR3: TGCAGCGTCCTAGGGGGGGGGAACACTGAAGCTTTCTTT. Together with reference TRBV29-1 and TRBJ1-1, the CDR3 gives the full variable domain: SAVISQKPSRDICQRGTSLTIQCQVDSQVTMMFWYRQQPGQSLTLIATANQGSEATYESGFVIDKFPISRPNLTFSTLTVSNMSPEDSSIYLCSVLGGGNTEAFFGQGTRLTVV.

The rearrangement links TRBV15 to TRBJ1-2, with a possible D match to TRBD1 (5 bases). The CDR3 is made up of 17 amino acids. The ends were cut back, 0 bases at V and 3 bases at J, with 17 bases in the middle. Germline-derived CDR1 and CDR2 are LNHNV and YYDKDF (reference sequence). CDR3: CATSRDRGGAVYYGYTF. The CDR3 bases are TGTGCCACCAGCAGAGATCGGGGCGGGGCCGTTTACTATGGCTACACCTTC.

This CDR3 reads CASSTREEETQYF. The DNA of the CDR3 is TGTGCCAGCAGTACCAGGGAGGAAGAGACCCAGTACTTC. The gene calls are TRBV28 and TRBJ2-5; perhaps TRBD2 as D (6 bases). V was shortened by 5 bases and J by 3 bases, with 10 bases between the two germline ends. The CDR3 is 13 residues long. Germline loops: CDR1 MDHEN, CDR2 SYDVKM.

The CDR3 region is CASSPRTSGSGTQYF. CDR3 nucleotides: TGTGCCAGCAGCCCACGGACTAGCGGGAGTGGGACCCAGTACTTC. The rearrangement joins TRBV7-9 to TRBJ2-5; 13 bases fit TRBD2. The CDR3 is made up of 15 amino acids. Germline V gives CDR1 SEHNR, CDR2 FQNEAQ (reference sequence). Unmatched junction bases numbered 7, after V lost 5 bases and J lost 7 bases.

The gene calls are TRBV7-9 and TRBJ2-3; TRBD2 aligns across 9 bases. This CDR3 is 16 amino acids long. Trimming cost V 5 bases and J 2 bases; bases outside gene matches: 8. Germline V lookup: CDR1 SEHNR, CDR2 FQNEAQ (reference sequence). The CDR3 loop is CASSPRTSEPTDTQYF. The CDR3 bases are TGTGCCAGCAGCCCGAGGACTAGCGAACCCACAGATACGCAGTATTTT.

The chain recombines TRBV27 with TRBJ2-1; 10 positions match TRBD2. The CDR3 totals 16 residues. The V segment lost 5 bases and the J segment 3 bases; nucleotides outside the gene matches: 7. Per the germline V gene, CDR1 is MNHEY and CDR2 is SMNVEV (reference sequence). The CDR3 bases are TGTGCCAGCAGTGGATTAAGCGGGAGGGTCTACAATGAGCAGTTCTTC. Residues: CASSGLSGRVYNEQFF.

CDR3: CASSWGAYNEQFF. CDR3 nucleotide sequence: TGTGCCAGTAGTTGGGGCGCCTACAATGAGCAGTTCTTC. The chain joins TRBV19 to TRBJ2-1; possibly TRBD1 for D (5 bases). Germline-derived CDR1 and CDR2 are LNHDA and SQIVND (reference sequence). This CDR3 contains 13 residues. The germline V and J ends were trimmed by 5 bases and 2 bases, with 7 bases remaining between them.

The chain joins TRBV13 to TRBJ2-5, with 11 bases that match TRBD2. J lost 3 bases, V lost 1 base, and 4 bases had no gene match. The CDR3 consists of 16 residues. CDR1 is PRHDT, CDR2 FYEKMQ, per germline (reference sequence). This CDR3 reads CASSLVSGRAEETQYF. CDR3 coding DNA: TGTGCCAGCAGCTTAGTTAGCGGGAGGGCGGAAGAGACCCAGTACTTC.